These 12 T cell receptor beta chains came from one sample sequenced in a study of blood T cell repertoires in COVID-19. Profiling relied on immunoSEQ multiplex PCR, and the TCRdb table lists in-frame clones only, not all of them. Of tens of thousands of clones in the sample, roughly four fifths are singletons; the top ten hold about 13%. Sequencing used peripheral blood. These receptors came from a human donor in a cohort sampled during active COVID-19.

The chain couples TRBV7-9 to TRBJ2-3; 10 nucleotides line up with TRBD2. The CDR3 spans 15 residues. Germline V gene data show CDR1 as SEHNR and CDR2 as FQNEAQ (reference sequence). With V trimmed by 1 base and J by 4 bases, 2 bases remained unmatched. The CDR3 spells CASSLGTSGADTQYF. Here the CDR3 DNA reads TGTGCCAGCAGCTTAGGTACTAGCGGGGCAGATACGCAGTATTTT.

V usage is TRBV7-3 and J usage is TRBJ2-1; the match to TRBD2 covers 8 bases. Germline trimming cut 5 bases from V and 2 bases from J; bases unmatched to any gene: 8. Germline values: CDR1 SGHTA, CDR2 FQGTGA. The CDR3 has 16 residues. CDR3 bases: TGTGCCAGCAGCCAGCAAGCGGGGGCGACCTACAATGAGCAGTTCTTC. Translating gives CASSQQAGATYNEQFF. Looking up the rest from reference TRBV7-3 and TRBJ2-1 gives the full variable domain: GAGVSQTPSNKVTEKGKYVELRCDPISGHTALYWYRQSLGQGPEFLIYFQGTGAADDSGLPNDRFFAVRPEGSVSTLKIQRTERGDSAVYLCASSQQAGATYNEQFFGPGTRLTVL.

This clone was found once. CDR3 region: CASSLVNSGGYNEQFF. CDR3 DNA sequence: TGTGCCAGCAGCTTAGTGAATAGCGGGGGGTACAATGAGCAGTTCTTC. The rearrangement joins TRBV7-6 to TRBJ2-1; 10 nucleotides agree with TRBD2. V lost 1 base, J lost 4 bases, and 4 bases stayed unmatched. This CDR3 has 16 residues. In germline, CDR1 is SGHVS, CDR2 FNYEAQ. Using reference TRBV7-6 and TRBJ2-1 for the parts outside the CDR3, the full variable domain is GAGVSQSPRYKVTKRGQDVALRCDPISGHVSLYWYRQALGQGPEFLTYFNYEAQQDKSGLPNDRFSAERPEGSISTLTIQRTEQRDSAMYRCASSLVNSGGYNEQFFGPGTRLTVL.

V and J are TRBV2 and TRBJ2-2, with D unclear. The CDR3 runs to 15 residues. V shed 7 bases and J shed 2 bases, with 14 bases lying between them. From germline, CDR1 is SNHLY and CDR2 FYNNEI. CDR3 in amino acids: CASTGDLLNTGELFF. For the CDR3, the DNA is TGTGCCAGCACCGGAGACTTACTAAACACCGGGGAGCTGTTTTTT.

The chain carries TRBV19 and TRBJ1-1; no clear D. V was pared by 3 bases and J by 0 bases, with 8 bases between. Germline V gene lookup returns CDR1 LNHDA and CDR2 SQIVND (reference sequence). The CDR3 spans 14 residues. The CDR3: CASSILLLNTEAFF. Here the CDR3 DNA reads TGTGCCAGTAGTATCTTATTATTGAACACTGAAGCTTTCTTT.

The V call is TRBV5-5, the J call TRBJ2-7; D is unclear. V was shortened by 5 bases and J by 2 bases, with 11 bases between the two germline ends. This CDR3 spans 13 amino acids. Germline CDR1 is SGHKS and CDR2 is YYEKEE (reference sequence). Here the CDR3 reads CASSRPPAYEQYF. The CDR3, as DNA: TGTGCCAGCAGTCGCCCGCCGGCCTACGAGCAGTACTTC.

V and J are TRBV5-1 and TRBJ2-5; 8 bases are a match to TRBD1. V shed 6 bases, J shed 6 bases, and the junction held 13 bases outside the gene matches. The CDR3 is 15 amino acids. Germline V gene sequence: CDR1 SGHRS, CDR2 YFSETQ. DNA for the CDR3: TGCGCCAGCAAGTCGGGGACAGGTGTAGATCAGACCCAGTACTTC. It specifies CASKSGTGVDQTQYF.

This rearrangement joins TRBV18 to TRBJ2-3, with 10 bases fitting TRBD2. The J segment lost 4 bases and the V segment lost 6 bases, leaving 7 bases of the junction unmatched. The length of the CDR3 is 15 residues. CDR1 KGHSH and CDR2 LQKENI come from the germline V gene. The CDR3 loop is CASSGSGGAADTQYF. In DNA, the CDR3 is TGTGCCAGCTCGGGAAGCGGGGGGGCCGCAGATACGCAGTATTTT. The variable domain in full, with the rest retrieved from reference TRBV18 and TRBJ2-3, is NAGVMQNPRHLVRRRGQEARLRCSPMKGHSHVYWYRQLPEEGLKFMVYLQKENIIDESGMPKERFSAEFPKEGPSILRIQQVVRGDSAAYFCASSGSGGAADTQYFGPGTRLTVL.

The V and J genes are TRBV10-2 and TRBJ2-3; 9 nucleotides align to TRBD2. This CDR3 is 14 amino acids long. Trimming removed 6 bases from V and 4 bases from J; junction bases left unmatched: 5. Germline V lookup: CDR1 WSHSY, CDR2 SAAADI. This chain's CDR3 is CASRGTSLADTQYF. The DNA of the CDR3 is TGCGCCAGCAGGGGGACTAGCTTAGCAGATACGCAGTATTTT.

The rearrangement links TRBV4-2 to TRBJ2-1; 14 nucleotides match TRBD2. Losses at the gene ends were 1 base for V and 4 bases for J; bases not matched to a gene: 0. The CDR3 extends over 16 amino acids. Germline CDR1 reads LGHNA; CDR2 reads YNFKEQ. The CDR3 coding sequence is TGTGCCAGCAGCCAAGGGACTAGCGGGGGGTACAATGAGCAGTTCTTC. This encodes CASSQGTSGGYNEQFF.

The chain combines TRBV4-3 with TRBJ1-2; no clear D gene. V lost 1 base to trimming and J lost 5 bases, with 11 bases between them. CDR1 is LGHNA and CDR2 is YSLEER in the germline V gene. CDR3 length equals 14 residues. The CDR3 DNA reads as TGCGCCAGCAGCCAAGGACGGTTAGCTTATGGCTACACCTTC. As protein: CASSQGRLAYGYTF.

The CDR3 protein is CATSIGTGTYEQYF. CDR3 sequence (DNA): TGTGCCACCAGCATTGGGACAGGTACCTACGAGCAGTACTTC. This chain joins TRBV15 and TRBJ2-7, with 8 bases that match TRBD1. This CDR3 spans 14 amino acids. Unmatched junction bases numbered 4, after V lost 4 bases and J lost 2 bases. CDR1 and CDR2 from the germline V gene are LNHNV and YYDKDF (reference sequence). Full variable domain (missing parts from reference TRBV15 and TRBJ2-7): DAMVIQNPRYQVTQFGKPVTLSCSQTLNHNVMYWYQQKSSQAPKLLFHYYDKDFNNEADTPDNFQSRRPNTSFCFLDIRSPGLGDTAMYLCATSIGTGTYEQYFGPGTRLTVT.